Below are 13 T cell receptor beta chains sequenced from a single sample in a study of control samples from healthy donors and cancer patients. TCRdb's table, derived via immunoSEQ multiplex PCR, lists solely in-frame clones and lacks some. The sample carries about 180,000 clones, over 85% recorded once. The sequencing sample was made of blood. The receptors derive from a man aged 25-40 years in good health.

The CDR3 DNA sequence: TGTGCCAGCAGTTACTCCGGGGCAGCTGGAAACACCATATATTTT. As protein: CASSYSGAAGNTIYF. The chain carries TRBV6-5 and TRBJ1-3; tentative D call: TRBD1 (5 bases). Per germline, CDR1 MNHEY and CDR2 SVGAGI. With 0 bases removed from V and 2 bases from J, the gap between germline ends came to 8 bases. The CDR3 extends over 15 amino acids.

The chain links TRBV7-9 to TRBJ2-5; D might be TRBD1 (6 bases). V lost 1 base and J lost 1, with 13 bases in between. Germline V gene sequence: CDR1 SEHNR, CDR2 FQNEAQ (reference sequence). This CDR3 comprises 16 residues. CDR3 nucleotide sequence: TGTGCCAGCAGCTTAGTGGTTATAGGGGGCCAAGAGACCCAGTACTTC. Its translation: CASSLVVIGGQETQYF. Together with reference TRBV7-9 and TRBJ2-5, the CDR3 gives the full variable domain: DTGVSQNPRHKITKRGQNVTFRCDPISEHNRLYWYRQTLGQGPEFLTYFQNEAQLEKSRLLSDRFSAERPKGSFSTLEIQRTEQGDSAMYLCASSLVVIGGQETQYFGPGTRLLVL.

This clone occurred once. V usage is TRBV2 and J usage is TRBJ2-2, with TRBD2 identical over 8 bases. Germline V gene sequence: CDR1 SNHLY, CDR2 FYNNEI. The CDR3 length is 16 residues. V shed 5 bases, J shed 0 bases, and the junction held 5 bases outside the gene matches. The CDR3 DNA reads as TGTGCCAGCAGTTCCACTAGCGGACCGAACACCGGGGAGCTGTTTTTT. It yields the protein CASSSTSGPNTGELFF.

This rearrangement joins TRBV2 to TRBJ2-6; TRBD1 matches at 7 bases. Germline CDR1 reads SNHLY; CDR2 reads FYNNEI. This CDR3 spans 16 amino acids. The junction had 8 bases not matched to a gene; V was cut back by 8 bases and J by 1 base. The CDR3 bases are TGTGCCAGCGCTTTGAAGGGGGCATCTGGGGCCAACGTCCTGACTTTC. Translation: CASALKGASGANVLTF.

The rearrangement joins TRBV7-9 to TRBJ2-3; no clear D. CDR1 and CDR2 from the germline V gene are SEHNR and FQNEAQ (reference sequence). CDR3 length equals 12 residues. The ends were cut back, 3 bases at V and 5 bases at J, with 6 bases in the middle. The CDR3 reads CASSFSGDTQYF. The CDR3, as DNA: TGTGCCAGCAGCTTTAGTGGAGATACGCAGTATTTT.

The V call is TRBV27, the J call TRBJ1-2; the match to TRBD1 covers 11 bases. CDR3 length: 15 amino acids. CDR1 is MNHEY, CDR2 SMNVEV, per germline (reference sequence). V was clipped by 6 bases and J by 2 bases; unmatched bases: 5. The CDR3 DNA follows: TGTGCCAGCAGGGCCGGACAGGGGGCCAACTATGGCTACACCTTC. Its protein product is CASRAGQGANYGYTF.

The CDR3 nucleotides read TGCGCCAGCAGTGGATCCTACGAGCAGTACTTC. Protein: CASSGSYEQYF. The rearrangement links TRBV10-2 to TRBJ2-7; no reliable D call. Trimming stripped 4 bases from V and 1 base from J, with 2 bases between. Germline CDR1 reads WSHSY; CDR2 reads SAAADI. This CDR3 spans 11 amino acids.

This rearrangement joins TRBV5-4 to TRBJ1-1, with 8 bases identical to TRBD1. The junction had 5 bases not matched to a gene; V was cut back by 5 bases and J by 5 bases. CDR1 is SGHNT, CDR2 YYREEE, per germline (reference sequence). This CDR3 is 13 amino acids long. The CDR3 sequence is CASRSDRATEAFF. The CDR3, as DNA: TGTGCCAGCAGATCGGACAGGGCTACTGAAGCTTTCTTT.

This chain links TRBV6-6 with TRBJ2-7; D uncertain. The CDR3 consists of 13 residues. V was shortened by 2 bases and J by 0 bases, with 5 bases between the two germline ends. Germline V gives CDR1 MNHNY, CDR2 SVGAGI (reference sequence). Written as DNA, the CDR3 is TGTGCCAGCAGTTACGGCAACTCCTACGAGCAGTACTTC. Its translation is CASSYGNSYEQYF.

V and J are TRBV10-2 and TRBJ1-6, with D perhaps TRBD1 (5 bases). The germline CDR1 and CDR2 sequences are WSHSY and SAAADI. The CDR3 has 13 residues. Between the trimmed V and J ends, which lost 6 bases and 9 bases, there was a span of 12 bases. The CDR3 is CASSGRGGSPLHF. CDR3 bases: TGCGCCAGCAGCGGGAGGGGAGGTTCACCCCTCCACTTT.

This clone was counted only a few times. The V call is TRBV19, the J call TRBJ1-1; TRBD1 agrees at 8 bases. Germline V gene sequence: CDR1 LNHDA, CDR2 SQIVND (reference sequence). V was clipped by 1 base and J by 1 base; unmatched bases: 11. The CDR3 consists of 18 residues. The CDR3 bases are TGTGCCAGTAGTATAGGCGTGGGGACAGGATTCTCGAACACTGAAGCTTTCTTT. Residues: CASSIGVGTGFSNTEAFF. The entire variable domain, with the rest obtained from reference TRBV19 and TRBJ1-1, is as follows: DGGITQSPKYLFRKEGQNVTLSCEQNLNHDAMYWYRQDPGQGLRLIYYSQIVNDFQKGDIAEGYSVSREKKESFPLTVTSAQKNPTAFYLCASSIGVGTGFSNTEAFFGQGTRLTVV.

The CDR3 region is CATSSSTGELFF. The DNA for the CDR3 is TGTGCCACCAGCAGTTCTACCGGGGAGCTGTTTTTT. The chain recombines TRBV15 with TRBJ2-2; no clear D gene. V dropped 3 bases and J dropped 5 bases, with 4 bases sitting between them. This CDR3 spans 12 amino acids. CDR1 is LNHNV and CDR2 is YYDKDF in the germline V gene (reference sequence).

Only one count was recorded for this clone. CDR3 sequence reads: CASSPYSGQGRNEQYF. The DNA for the CDR3 is TGTGCCAGCTCACCATATTCAGGACAGGGGCGGAACGAGCAGTACTTC. The chain is built from TRBV18 and TRBJ2-7, with TRBD1 matching 9 bases. V lost 2 bases to trimming and J lost 5 bases; unmatched junction nucleotides: 10. Germline CDR1 is KGHSH and CDR2 is LQKENI. CDR3 length equals 16 residues.